This T cell receptor (beta chain) comes out of a study of cytomegalovirus exposure and HLA in healthy donors. Primers: 60 Vbeta forward and 13 Jbeta reverse. TCRdb keeps only in-frame clones here, not all; method: immunoSEQ multiplex PCR. The sample contains some 40,000 clones, 68% of which appear only once. The CDR3 contains 17 residues. Losses at the gene ends were 4 bases for V and 2 bases for J; bases not matched to a gene: 13. Germline assignment: CDR1 SGHDT and CDR2 YYEEEE. The rearrangement uses TRBV5-6 and TRBJ2-7; 9 bases match TRBD1. The origin of this receptor is a man between 35 and 55 years old in good health and CMV-seronegative. The sequenced sample was PBMCs. CDR3 amino acids: CASSRNRWGQGPYEQYF. DNA for the CDR3: TGTGCCAGCAGCCGAAATAGGTGGGGACAGGGTCCCTACGAGCAGTACTTC.